Listed below are T cell receptor beta chains from one sample, sequenced in a study of PD-L1 blockade in urothelial cancer. The method was immunoSEQ multiplex PCR; TCRdb's version includes in-frame clones alone and lacks a portion of them. The table includes under 50,000 clones, approximately 78% detected once. The sample consisted of PBMCs, taken around atezolizumab (anti-PD-L1) treatment. These TCRs come from a man aged 45-60 years with urothelial cancer. CDR3s include the opening cysteine and the closing phenylalanine or tryptophan. The D gene is left open where the match is weak. A row's size may be missing; if present it is once, few, many or a size class.

V gene: TRBV5-1
D gene: TRBD1
J gene: TRBJ2-5
clone size: once
CDR3 protein: CASSYGTGGQETQYF
CDR3 DNA: TGCGCCAGCAGCTATGGGACAGGGGGACAAGAGACCCAGTACTTC

V gene: TRBV5-1
D gene: -
J gene: TRBJ1-6
clone size: few
CDR3 protein: CASSPKTGNSPLHF
CDR3 DNA: TGCGCCAGCAGCCCCAAAACGGGGAATTCACCCCTCCACTTT

V gene: TRBV28
D gene: -
J gene: TRBJ1-4
clone size: -
CDR3 protein: CASRKGGTNEKLFF
CDR3 DNA: TGTGCCAGCAGGAAAGGGGGAACTAATGAAAAACTGTTTTTT

V gene: TRBV10-1
D gene: -
J gene: TRBJ2-5
clone size: -
CDR3 protein: CASSESQGTNQETQYF
CDR3 DNA: TGCGCCAGCAGTGAGTCTCAGGGGACGAACCAAGAGACCCAGTACTTC

V gene: TRBV5-1
D gene: -
J gene: TRBJ2-1
clone size: few
CDR3 protein: CASSLFTPRYSYNEQFF
CDR3 DNA: TGCGCCAGCAGCTTGTTCACCCCCCGGTATTCCTACAATGAGCAGTTCTTC

V gene: TRBV7-9
D gene: TRBD2
J gene: TRBJ2-1
clone size: -
CDR3 protein: CASSLLAGTYNEQFF
CDR3 DNA: TGTGCCAGCAGCTTACTAGCGGGGACCTACAATGAGCAGTTCTTC

V gene: TRBV18
D gene: TRBD2
J gene: TRBJ2-1
clone size: -
CDR3 protein: CASSPDSGGAAYNEQFF
CDR3 DNA: TGTGCCAGCTCACCAGATAGCGGGGGGGCTGCTTACAATGAGCAGTTCTTC

V gene: TRBV5-8
D gene: -
J gene: TRBJ2-1
clone size: -
CDR3 protein: CASSGGGADYNEQFF
CDR3 DNA: TGTGCCAGCAGCGGCGGAGGGGCGGACTACAATGAGCAGTTCTTC

V gene: TRBV4-2
D gene: -
J gene: TRBJ2-3
clone size: -
CDR3 protein: CASSPLPAGTDTDTQYF
CDR3 DNA: TGTGCCAGCAGCCCCCTTCCGGCGGGGACAGACACAGATACGCAGTATTTT

V gene: TRBV7-8
D gene: TRBD1
J gene: TRBJ1-5
clone size: -
CDR3 protein: CASSSGTGGPNQPQHF
CDR3 DNA: TGTGCCAGCAGCTCTGGGACAGGGGGCCCCAATCAGCCCCAGCATTTT

V gene: TRBV2
D gene: -
J gene: TRBJ1-1
clone size: few
CDR3 protein: CASMNGPTEAFF
CDR3 DNA: TGTGCCAGCATGAATGGCCCCACTGAAGCTTTCTTT

V gene: TRBV7-3
D gene: -
J gene: TRBJ2-3
clone size: -
CDR3 protein: CASSLRGGRSRADTQYF
CDR3 DNA: TGTGCCAGCAGCTTAAGGGGGGGCAGGAGTCGTGCAGATACGCAGTATTTT

V gene: TRBV5-1
D gene: -
J gene: TRBJ2-1
clone size: -
CDR3 protein: CASSLGAASYNEQFF
CDR3 DNA: TGCGCCAGCAGCTTGGGAGCGGCCTCCTACAATGAGCAGTTCTTC

V gene: TRBV19
D gene: -
J gene: TRBJ2-7
clone size: -
CDR3 protein: CASSIRLDPMYEQYF
CDR3 DNA: TGTGCCAGTAGTATCCGCCTAGACCCCATGTACGAGCAGTACTTC

V gene: TRBV20-1
D gene: TRBD1
J gene: TRBJ1-1
clone size: -
CDR3 protein: CRGQSGTEAFF
CDR3 DNA: TGCAGGGGACAGAGCGGCACTGAAGCTTTCTTT

V gene: TRBV18
D gene: -
J gene: TRBJ1-1
clone size: few
CDR3 protein: CASSPFYGDTEAFF
CDR3 DNA: TGTGCCAGCTCACCCTTCTATGGTGACACTGAAGCTTTCTTT